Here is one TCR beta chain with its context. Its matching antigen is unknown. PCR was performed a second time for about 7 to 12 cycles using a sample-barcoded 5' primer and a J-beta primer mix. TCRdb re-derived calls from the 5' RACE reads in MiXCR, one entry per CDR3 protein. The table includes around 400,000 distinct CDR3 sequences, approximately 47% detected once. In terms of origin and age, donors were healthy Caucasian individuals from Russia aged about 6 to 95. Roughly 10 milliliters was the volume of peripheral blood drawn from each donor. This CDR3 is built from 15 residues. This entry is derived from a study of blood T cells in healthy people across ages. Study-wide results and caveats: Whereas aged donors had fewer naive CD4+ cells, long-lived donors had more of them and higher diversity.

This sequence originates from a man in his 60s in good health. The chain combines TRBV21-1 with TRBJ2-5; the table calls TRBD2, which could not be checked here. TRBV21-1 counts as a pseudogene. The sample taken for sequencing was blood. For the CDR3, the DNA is TGTGCCAGAAAGAGTGGGACTACCGAGCAAGAGACCCAGTACTTC. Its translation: CARKSGTTEQETQYF.